One sample yielded the 25 T cell receptor beta chains listed below, sequenced in a study of blood T cell repertoires in COVID-19. Generated by immunoSEQ multiplex PCR, the TCRdb table keeps only in-frame clones and is missing some. The sample has about 300,000 clones, roughly nine tenths seen once; the top ten hold roughly 3%. Specimen: PBMCs or T cells enriched from blood (not recorded which). Receptors were obtained from a woman aged 18-35 years who had recovered from COVID-19.

The J gene is TRBJ1-1, the V gene TRBV6-2 or TRBV6-3; D gene unclear. Trimming took off 4 bases at V and 1 base at J, with 10 bases between the two ends. CDR1 and CDR2 from the germline V gene are MNHEY and SVGEGT. The CDR3 runs to 14 residues. The CDR3, as DNA: TGTGCCAGCAGTTTATATGGCGGGAACACTGAAGCTTTCTTT. This codes for CASSLYGGNTEAFF.

The chain has TRBV7-9 and TRBJ2-5; a possible D gene is TRBD2 (5 bases). This CDR3 region has 15 residues. Germline assignment: CDR1 SEHNR and CDR2 FQNEAQ (reference sequence). The V end was cut by 8 bases, the J end by 5 bases, with 21 bases between. The CDR3 bases are TGTGCCAGCCGACGTGGAGCCGGGGTGTCGGAGACCCAGTACTTC. Amino acid sequence: CASRRGAGVSETQYF.

The chain is built from TRBV7-9 and TRBJ1-5; D is possibly TRBD1 (5 bases). The germline gives CDR1 SEHNR, CDR2 FQNEAQ (reference sequence). This CDR3 has 16 residues. Trimming removed 2 bases at V and 1 base at J, with 12 bases between. The CDR3 loop is CASSLSDTFSNQPQHF. The CDR3 nucleotides are TGTGCCAGCAGCTTATCGGACACCTTCAGCAATCAGCCCCAGCATTTT.

The V and J genes are TRBV18 and TRBJ2-7; 12 nucleotides agree with TRBD2. Germline loops: CDR1 KGHSH, CDR2 LQKENI. J lost 4 bases, V lost 3 bases, and 7 bases had no gene match. The CDR3 runs 16 residues. CDR3 loop: CASSPPLAGGKYEQYF. CDR3 nucleotide sequence: TGTGCCAGCTCACCCCCTCTAGCGGGGGGGAAGTACGAGCAGTACTTC.

J is TRBJ2-7 and V is TRBV6-4, with D perhaps TRBD2 (5 bases). The germline gives CDR1 MRHNA, CDR2 SNTAGT. The CDR3 runs to 15 residues. V was trimmed by 2 bases and J by 5 bases, leaving 16 bases between them. CDR3 DNA: TGTGCCAGCAGTGACAAGGCTAGCATCCTGGACGAGCAGTACTTC. It codes for CASSDKASILDEQYF.

V and J are TRBV9 and TRBJ2-3, with D unclear. The CDR3 covers 21 residues. Germline loops: CDR1 SGDLS, CDR2 YYNGEE. V gave up 1 base and J gave up 1 base, with 28 bases separating them. CDR3 in DNA: TGTGCCAGCAGCGTATTTTCGTCCGGATCAGCGTTAATTTCGGGCACAGATACGCAGTATTTT. Translation: CASSVFSSGSALISGTDTQYF.

The V and J genes are TRBV4-3 and TRBJ1-2, with D perhaps matching TRBD1 (5 bases). V was trimmed by 0 bases and J by 4 bases, leaving 15 bases between them. The CDR3 sequence is 16 residues long. In germline, CDR1 is LGHNA, CDR2 YSLEER. This chain's CDR3 is CASSQEVQGGSYGYTF. Written as DNA, the CDR3 is TGCGCCAGCAGCCAAGAAGTCCAGGGCGGATCCTATGGCTACACCTTC.

This clone appeared a single time. V gene TRBV5-1 combines with J gene TRBJ1-6, with D possibly TRBD1 on 5 matching bases. With 4 bases removed from V and 0 bases from J, the gap between germline ends came to 11 bases. Germline CDR1 SGHRS, CDR2 YFSETQ. This CDR3 is built from 16 residues. The DNA of the CDR3 is TGCGCCAGCAGCGAGACAGCCGTCTCCTATAATTCACCCCTCCACTTT. Amino acids: CASSETAVSYNSPLHF.

The V call is TRBV28, the J call TRBJ2-2, with 8 bases matching TRBD1. The CDR3 extends over 17 amino acids. Looked up from germline, CDR1 is MDHEN and CDR2 is SYDVKM. V shed 6 bases and J 3 bases; nucleotides not matched to a gene: 12. This CDR3 reads CASSTPRTGRDTGELFF. CDR3 in DNA: TGTGCCAGCAGCACACCCCGGACAGGGCGTGACACCGGGGAGCTGTTTTTT. The complete variable domain, with remaining parts taken from reference TRBV28 and TRBJ2-2, reads DVKVTQSSRYLVKRTGEKVFLECVQDMDHENMFWYRQDPGLGLRLIYFSYDVKMKEKGDIPEGYSVSREKKERFSLILESASTNQTSMYLCASSTPRTGRDTGELFFGEGSRLTVL.

The J gene is TRBJ2-5, the V gene TRBV28, with 7 bases aligning to TRBD1. After removal of 6 bases from V and 3 bases from J, the junction contained 10 bases not matched to a gene. Germline CDR1 reads MDHEN; CDR2 reads SYDVKM. The CDR3 runs to 15 residues. In DNA, the CDR3 is TGTGCCAGCAGCCTGGGGGCAACAGGGGAAGAGACCCAGTACTTC. Protein: CASSLGATGEETQYF.

This clone appeared a few times. The chain is built from TRBV7-6 and TRBJ2-1; the match to TRBD2 covers 9 bases. The CDR3 extends over 17 amino acids. V was clipped by 5 bases and J by 2 bases; unmatched bases: 10. The germline V gene has CDR1 SGHVS and CDR2 FNYEAQ. The CDR3 reads CASSPVPSGGTYNEQFF. CDR3 nucleotides: TGTGCCAGCAGCCCGGTTCCCAGCGGGGGGACCTACAATGAGCAGTTCTTC.

This clone came up a few times. The chain is built from TRBV5-3 and TRBJ1-3, with TRBD1 identical over 8 bases. TRBV5-3 has ORF status, its function being uncertain. Losses at the gene ends were 4 bases for V and 2 bases for J; bases not matched to a gene: 8. The CDR3 sequence is 16 residues long. The CDR3 is CARSQSRDRPGNTIYF. DNA for the CDR3: TGTGCCAGAAGCCAGTCCCGGGACAGGCCTGGAAACACCATATATTTT.

The V and J genes are TRBV5-4 and TRBJ2-7, with D possibly TRBD1 on 6 matching bases. V was cut by 4 bases and J by 0 bases, with 14 bases left in between. CDR1 is SGHNT, CDR2 YYREEE, per germline (reference sequence). CDR3 length: 15 amino acids. CDR3: CASSPGTLSSYEQYF. DNA for the CDR3: TGTGCCAGCAGCCCCGGGACATTGAGCTCCTACGAGCAGTACTTC.

The chain employs TRBV10-3 and TRBJ1-5; D is unresolved. CDR3 length: 16 residues. Per germline, CDR1 ENHRY and CDR2 SYGVKD. The V end was cut by 0 bases, the J end by 0 bases, with 9 bases between. The CDR3 reads CAISESRTDSNQPQHF. The CDR3 region has the DNA TGTGCCATCAGTGAGTCGAGAACAGATAGCAATCAGCCCCAGCATTTT.

The chain joins TRBV15 to TRBJ1-5; TRBD1 matches at 9 bases. Germline CDR1 reads LNHNV; CDR2 reads YYDKDF (reference sequence). This CDR3 region has 18 residues. V lost 3 bases and J lost 3; bases outside the gene matches: 12. CDR3: CATSREIPGQGSNQPQHF. Written as DNA, the CDR3 is TGTGCCACCAGCAGGGAAATCCCGGGACAGGGTTCCAATCAGCCCCAGCATTTT.

This rearrangement joins TRBV3-1 (or the pseudogene TRBV3-2) to TRBJ1-2; D remains ambiguous. Trimming pared 1 base from V and 1 base from J, leaving 7 bases between. The germline CDR1 and CDR2 sequences are LGHDT and YNNKEL (reference sequence). The CDR3 length is 14 residues. CDR3 sequence: CASSQGWLNYGYTF. Written as DNA, the CDR3 is TGTGCCAGCAGCCAAGGATGGCTTAACTATGGCTACACCTTC.

This clone was counted once. This chain joins TRBV3-1 (or the pseudogene TRBV3-2) and TRBJ2-3, with 7 bases that match TRBD2. The CDR3 covers 15 residues. Germline V CDR1 and CDR2: LGHDT, YNNKEL (reference sequence). V shed 8 bases and J 0 bases; nucleotides not matched to a gene: 8. CDR3 region: CASRNPGGSTDTQYF. The CDR3 nucleotides read TGTGCCAGCCGAAACCCGGGGGGTAGCACAGATACGCAGTATTTT.

The rearrangement uses TRBV4-1 and TRBJ1-1; 8 bases align to TRBD1. The germline gives CDR1 MGHRA, CDR2 YSYEKL. The CDR3 has 15 amino acids. J was trimmed by 0 bases and V by 4 bases; bases with no gene match: 4. In DNA form, the CDR3 reads TGCGCCAGCAGCCCGGGACAGGTCGTGAACACTGAAGCTTTCTTT. Residues: CASSPGQVVNTEAFF.

The rearrangement uses TRBV27 and TRBJ1-2, with D perhaps TRBD1 (5 bases). Trimming shortened V by 2 bases and J by 0 bases, and 7 bases separated the two germline ends. The CDR3 is 14 amino acids. Germline lookup yields CDR1 MNHEY and CDR2 SMNVEV (reference sequence). The CDR3 nucleotides read TGTGCCAGCAGTTTAGCAGGGTCTAACTATGGCTACACCTTC. It is translated as CASSLAGSNYGYTF.

The rearrangement links TRBV7-3 to TRBJ1-3, with 10 bases that match TRBD1. CDR1 and CDR2 from the germline V gene are SGHTA and FQGTGA. After removal of 5 bases from V and 4 bases from J, the junction contained 8 bases not matched to a gene. CDR3 length equals 16 residues. DNA for the CDR3: TGTGCCAGCAGCCAATGGGGACAGGGGAACGGAAACACCATATATTTT. It encodes CASSQWGQGNGNTIYF. Full variable domain (outside the CDR3, taken from reference TRBV7-3 and TRBJ1-3): GAGVSQTPSNKVTEKGKYVELRCDPISGHTALYWYRQSLGQGPEFLIYFQGTGAADDSGLPNDRFFAVRPEGSVSTLKIQRTERGDSAVYLCASSQWGQGNGNTIYFGEGSWLTVV.

This clone was detected only once. This chain uses TRBV7-9 with TRBJ1-4; TRBD1 aligns across 9 bases. J gave up 5 bases and V 6 bases, and 7 bases lay outside the gene matches. The CDR3 runs to 15 residues. Germline CDR1 reads SEHNR; CDR2 reads FQNEAQ (reference sequence). The DNA for the CDR3 is TGTGCCAGCAGACCCGCGGGACAGGGAAATGAAAAACTGTTTTTT. It translates to CASRPAGQGNEKLFF.

The chain combines TRBV4-1 with TRBJ2-7, with 10 bases fitting TRBD1. The trim removed 0 bases at V and 1 base at J, leaving 3 bases unmatched. The CDR3 loop spans 16 amino acids. Per germline, CDR1 MGHRA and CDR2 YSYEKL. DNA for the CDR3: TGCGCCAGCAGCCAAGATTGGGACAGGGGATCCTACGAGCAGTACTTC. Translated: CASSQDWDRGSYEQYF.

This sequence joins TRBV29-1 and TRBJ1-2, with TRBD1 as a possible D gene (6 bases). Germline assignment: CDR1 SQVTM and CDR2 ANQGSEA. CDR3 size: 12 residues. V lost 3 bases and J lost 5, with 10 bases in between. The CDR3 nucleotides read TGCAGCGTTGAGAGGGGGACATATGGCTACACCTTC. This gives the protein CSVERGTYGYTF.

This clone showed up just a few times. The chain has TRBV3-1 (or the pseudogene TRBV3-2) and TRBJ1-3, with TRBD1 matching over 8 bases. V gave up 2 bases and J gave up 2 bases; unmatched junction bases: 2. CDR1 LGHDT and CDR2 YNNKEL come from the germline V gene (reference sequence). The CDR3 has 15 amino acids. The CDR3 loop reads CASSQPGGPGNTIYF. The CDR3 nucleotides are TGTGCCAGCAGCCAACCAGGGGGCCCTGGAAACACCATATATTTT.

The CDR3 coding sequence is TGTGCCAGCAGCTCGACGTCAGGAGGCACTGAAGCTTTCTTT. It yields the protein CASSSTSGGTEAFF. This chain joins TRBV7-8 and TRBJ1-1, with unresolved D. Per the germline V gene, CDR1 is SGHVS and CDR2 is FQNEAQ. This CDR3 contains 14 residues. V dropped 4 bases and J dropped 4 bases, with 13 bases sitting between them. Variable domain in full (rest from reference TRBV7-8 and TRBJ1-1): GAGVSQSPRYKVAKRGQDVALRCDPISGHVSLFWYQQALGQGPEFLTYFQNEAQLDKSGLPSDRFFAERPEGSVSTLKIQRTQQEDSAVYLCASSSTSGGTEAFFGQGTRLTVV.